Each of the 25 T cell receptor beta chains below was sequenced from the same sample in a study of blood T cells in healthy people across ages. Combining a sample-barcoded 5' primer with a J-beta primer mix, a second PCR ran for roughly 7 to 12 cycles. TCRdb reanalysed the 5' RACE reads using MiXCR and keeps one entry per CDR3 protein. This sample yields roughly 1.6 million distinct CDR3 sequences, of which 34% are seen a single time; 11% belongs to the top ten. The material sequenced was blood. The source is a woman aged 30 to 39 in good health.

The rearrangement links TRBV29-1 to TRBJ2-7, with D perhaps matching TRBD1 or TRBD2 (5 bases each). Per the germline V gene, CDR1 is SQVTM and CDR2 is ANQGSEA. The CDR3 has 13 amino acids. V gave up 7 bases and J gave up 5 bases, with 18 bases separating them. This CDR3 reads CSAAGTVSNEQYF. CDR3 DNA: TGCAGCGCCGCCGGGACGGTCAGCAACGAGCAGTACTTC.

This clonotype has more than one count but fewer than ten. CDR3 residues: CASSHRDRVNNEQFF. CDR3 nucleotide sequence: TGTGCCAGCAGCCATCGGGACAGGGTGAACAATGAGCAGTTCTTC. The genes are TRBV3-1 and TRBJ2-1; 9 bases agree with TRBD1. Germline CDR1 and CDR2: LGHDT and YNNKEL (reference sequence). CDR3 size: 15 residues. The junction had 5 bases not matched to a gene; V was cut back by 3 bases and J by 5 bases.

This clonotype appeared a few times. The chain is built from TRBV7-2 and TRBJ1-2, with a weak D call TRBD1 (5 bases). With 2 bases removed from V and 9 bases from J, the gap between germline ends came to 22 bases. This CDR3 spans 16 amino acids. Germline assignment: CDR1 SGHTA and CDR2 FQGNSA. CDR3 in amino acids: CASSLTTGLRGPSYTF. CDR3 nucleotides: TGTGCCAGCAGCTTAACTACGGGACTAAGGGGTCCTAGCTACACCTTC.

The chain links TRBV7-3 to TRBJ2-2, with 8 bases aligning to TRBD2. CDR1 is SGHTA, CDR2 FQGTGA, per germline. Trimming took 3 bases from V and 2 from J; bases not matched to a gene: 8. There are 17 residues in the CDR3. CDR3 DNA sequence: TGTGCCAGCAGCTTGGGATCCGGGACTAGAAACACCGGGGAGCTGTTTTTT. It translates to CASSLGSGTRNTGELFF.

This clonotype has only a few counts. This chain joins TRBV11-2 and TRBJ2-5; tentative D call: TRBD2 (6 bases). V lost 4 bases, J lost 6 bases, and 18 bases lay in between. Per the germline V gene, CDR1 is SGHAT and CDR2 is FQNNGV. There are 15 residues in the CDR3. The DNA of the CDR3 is TGTGCCAGCAGCTCCCTTATCGGGGGATCGAAGACCCAGTACTTC. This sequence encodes CASSSLIGGSKTQYF.

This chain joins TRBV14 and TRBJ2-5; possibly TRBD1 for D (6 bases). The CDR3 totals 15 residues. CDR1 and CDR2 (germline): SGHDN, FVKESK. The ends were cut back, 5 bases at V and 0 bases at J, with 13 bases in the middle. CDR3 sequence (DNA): TGTGCCAGCAGCTCTTCAGGGGCGTACCAAGAGACCCAGTACTTC. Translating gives CASSSSGAYQETQYF.

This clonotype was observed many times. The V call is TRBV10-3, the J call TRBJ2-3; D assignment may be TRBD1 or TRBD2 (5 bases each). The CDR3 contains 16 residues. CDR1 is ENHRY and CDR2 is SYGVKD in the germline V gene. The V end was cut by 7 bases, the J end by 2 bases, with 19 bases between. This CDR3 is CAINPGPQEDTDTQYF. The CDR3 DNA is TGTGCCATCAACCCGGGACCCCAAGAGGACACAGATACGCAGTATTTT.

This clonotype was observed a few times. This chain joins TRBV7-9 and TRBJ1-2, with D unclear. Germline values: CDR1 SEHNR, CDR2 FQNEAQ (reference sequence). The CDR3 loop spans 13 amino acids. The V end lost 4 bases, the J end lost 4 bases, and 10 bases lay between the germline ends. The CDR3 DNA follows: TGTGCCAGCAGCTCCCTTATACTCTATGGCTACACCTTC. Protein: CASSSLILYGYTF. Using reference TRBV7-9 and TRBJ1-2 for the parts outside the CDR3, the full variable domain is DTGVSQNPRHKITKRGQNVTFRCDPISEHNRLYWYRQTLGQGPEFLTYFQNEAQLEKSRLLSDRFSAERPKGSFSTLEIQRTEQGDSAMYLCASSSLILYGYTFGSGTRLTVV.

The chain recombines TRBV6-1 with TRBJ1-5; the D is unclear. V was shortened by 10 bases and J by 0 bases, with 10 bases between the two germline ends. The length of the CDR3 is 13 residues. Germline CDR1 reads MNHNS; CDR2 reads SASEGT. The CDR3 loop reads CANTTRSNQPQHF. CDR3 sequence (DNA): TGTGCCAACACCACACGTAGCAATCAGCCCCAGCATTTT.

Here the CDR3 reads CASSAGPRVTEAFF. For the CDR3, the DNA is TGTGCCAGCAGTGCGGGGCCCCGAGTGACTGAAGCTTTCTTT. This chain joins TRBV6-1 and TRBJ1-1; D perhaps matches TRBD1 (5 bases). CDR1 and CDR2 from the germline V gene are MNHNS and SASEGT. V was shortened by 4 bases and J by 5 bases, with 14 bases between the two germline ends. The CDR3 covers 14 residues.

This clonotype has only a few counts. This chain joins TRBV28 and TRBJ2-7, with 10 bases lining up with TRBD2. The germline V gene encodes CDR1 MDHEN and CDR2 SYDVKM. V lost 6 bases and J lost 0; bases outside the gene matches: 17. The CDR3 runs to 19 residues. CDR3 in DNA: TGTGCCAGCAGAGCCACAGGGCTCGGGAGCGGGAGGGACTCCTACGAGCAGTACTTC. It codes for CASRATGLGSGRDSYEQYF.

DNA of the CDR3: TGCAGTGCGGGGGAGGGCTACACCTTC. Amino acids: CSAGEGYTF. The rearrangement uses TRBV20-1 and TRBJ1-2; possible D gene TRBD1, 5 bases. CDR1 is DFQATT and CDR2 is SNEGSKA in the germline V gene (reference sequence). The CDR3 sequence is 9 residues long. The V gene lost 6 bases and the J gene lost 8 bases, with 7 bases spanning the gap.

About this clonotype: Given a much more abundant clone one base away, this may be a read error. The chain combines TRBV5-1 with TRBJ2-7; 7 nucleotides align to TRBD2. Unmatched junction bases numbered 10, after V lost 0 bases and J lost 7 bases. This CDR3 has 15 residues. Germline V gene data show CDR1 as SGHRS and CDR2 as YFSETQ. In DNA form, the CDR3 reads TGCGCCAGCAGCTTGGAGCTGGGAGGGCCGAATGAGCAGTACTTC. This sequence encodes CASSLELGGPNEQYF.

CDR3 nucleotides: TGCAGTGCTGGGCCGCCGACTAGCGGGGGGTACAATGAGCAGTTCTTC. Translation: CSAGPPTSGGYNEQFF. The rearrangement joins TRBV20-1 to TRBJ2-1, with TRBD2 matching over 13 bases. The CDR3 extends over 16 amino acids. Germline V gives CDR1 DFQATT, CDR2 SNEGSKA (reference sequence). The V and J ends lost 5 bases and 4 bases, in that order; junction bases with no gene match: 8.

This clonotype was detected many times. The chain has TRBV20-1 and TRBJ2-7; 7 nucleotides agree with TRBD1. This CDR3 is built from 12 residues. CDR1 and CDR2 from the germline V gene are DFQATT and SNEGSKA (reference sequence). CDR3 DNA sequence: TGCAGCGCTCGACAGGGTCTATACGAGCAGTACTTC. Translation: CSARQGLYEQYF.

Here the CDR3 reads CASSLQGLGLQYF. The CDR3 nucleotides are TGTGCCAGCAGCCTACAGGGCTTGGGTTTGCAGTACTTC. The chain is built from TRBV7-8 and TRBJ2-7; maybe TRBD1 (6 bases). Germline loops: CDR1 SGHVS, CDR2 FQNEAQ. The CDR3 is 13 residues long. Trimming took off 5 bases at V and 9 bases at J, with 17 bases between the two ends.

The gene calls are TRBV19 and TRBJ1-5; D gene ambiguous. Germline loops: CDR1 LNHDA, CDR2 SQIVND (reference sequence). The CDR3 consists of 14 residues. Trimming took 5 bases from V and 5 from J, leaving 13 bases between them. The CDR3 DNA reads TGTGCCAGTAGTCCCTTAGGAGTGGATCAGCCCCAGCATTTT. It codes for CASSPLGVDQPQHF.

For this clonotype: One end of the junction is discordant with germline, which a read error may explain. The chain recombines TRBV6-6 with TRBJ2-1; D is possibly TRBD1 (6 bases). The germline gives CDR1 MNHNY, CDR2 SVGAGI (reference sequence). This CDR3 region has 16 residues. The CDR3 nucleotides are TGTGCCAACAGTTATCACTCTAGGGGGATTCAAAATGAGCAGTTCTTC. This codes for CANSYHSRGIQNEQFF.

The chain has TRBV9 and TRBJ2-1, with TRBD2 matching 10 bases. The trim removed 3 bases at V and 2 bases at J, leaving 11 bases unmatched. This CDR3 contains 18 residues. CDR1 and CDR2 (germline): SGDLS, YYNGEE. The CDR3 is CASSGGSGLADTYNEQFF. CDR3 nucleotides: TGTGCCAGCAGCGGAGGGTCCGGACTAGCGGATACCTACAATGAGCAGTTCTTC.

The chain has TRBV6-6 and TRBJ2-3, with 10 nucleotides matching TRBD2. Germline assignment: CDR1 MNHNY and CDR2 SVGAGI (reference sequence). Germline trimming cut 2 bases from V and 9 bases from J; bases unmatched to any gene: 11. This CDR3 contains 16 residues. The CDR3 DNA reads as TGTGCCAGCAGTTACCGGACTAGCGGTGGACGGGGGACGCAGTATTTT. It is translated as CASSYRTSGGRGTQYF.

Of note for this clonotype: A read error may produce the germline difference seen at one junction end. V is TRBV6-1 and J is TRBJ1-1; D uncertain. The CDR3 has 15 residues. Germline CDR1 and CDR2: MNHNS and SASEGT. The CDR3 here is CANSEDPLMNTEAFF. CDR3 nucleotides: TGTGCCAACAGTGAAGATCCACTCATGAACACTGAAGCTTTCTTT.

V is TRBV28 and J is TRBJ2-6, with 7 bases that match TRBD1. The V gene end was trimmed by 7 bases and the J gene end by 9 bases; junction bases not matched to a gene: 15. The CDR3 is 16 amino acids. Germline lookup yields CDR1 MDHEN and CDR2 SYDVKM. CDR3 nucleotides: TGTGCCAGCACGGGGACAGTCCTCCTGAGCGGCAACGTCCTGACTTTC. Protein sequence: CASTGTVLLSGNVLTF. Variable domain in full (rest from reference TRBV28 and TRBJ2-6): DVKVTQSSRYLVKRTGEKVFLECVQDMDHENMFWYRQDPGLGLRLIYFSYDVKMKEKGDIPEGYSVSREKKERFSLILESASTNQTSMYLCASTGTVLLSGNVLTFGAGSRLTVL.

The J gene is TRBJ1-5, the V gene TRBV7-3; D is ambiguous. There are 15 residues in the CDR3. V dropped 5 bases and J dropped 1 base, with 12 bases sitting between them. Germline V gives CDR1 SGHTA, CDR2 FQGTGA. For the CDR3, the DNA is TGTGCCAGCAGCCCAAGACACTACAGCAATCAGCCCCAGCATTTT. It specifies CASSPRHYSNQPQHF.

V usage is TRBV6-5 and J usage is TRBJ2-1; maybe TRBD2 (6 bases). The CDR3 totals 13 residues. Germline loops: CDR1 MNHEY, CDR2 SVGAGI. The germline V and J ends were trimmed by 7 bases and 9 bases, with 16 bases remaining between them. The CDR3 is CASKSGTQGEQFF. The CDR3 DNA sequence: TGTGCCAGCAAATCGGGGACTCAAGGTGAGCAGTTCTTC.

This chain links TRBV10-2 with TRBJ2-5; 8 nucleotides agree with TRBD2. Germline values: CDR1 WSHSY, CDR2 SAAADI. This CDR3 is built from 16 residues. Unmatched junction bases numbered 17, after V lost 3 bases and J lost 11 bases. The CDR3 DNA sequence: TGCGCCAGCAGTGACTTGACGGGAGGGGTGCCTCATGAGCAGTACTTC. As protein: CASSDLTGGVPHEQYF.